Described below is a single TCR beta chain sequence and its context. These data come from a study of cytomegalovirus exposure and HLA in healthy donors. PCR was performed using 60 Vbeta and 13 Jbeta primers. The table came from immunoSEQ multiplex PCR; TCRdb's copy has only in-frame clones and leaves some out. The sample includes 200,000 or so clones, 70% of them seen just once. CDR3 length equals 15 residues. Deletions cut 6 bases from V and 5 bases from J, with 14 bases between. CDR1 is MNHNS and CDR2 is SASEGT in the germline V gene. The TCR comes from a man in his forties or fifties in good health and CMV-seropositive. The sequenced sample consisted of PBMCs. The V gene is TRBV6-1, the J gene TRBJ1-6; TRBD1 is a possible D gene (6 bases). The DNA of the CDR3 is TGTGCCAGCAGGAACCGGGACAAAAATAATTCACCCCTCCACTTT. As protein: CASRNRDKNNSPLHF.